This paragraph reports one T cell receptor beta chain. The target of this receptor is not known. No per-base quality is available; no much larger clone lies one base away. Measured from the cysteine to the phenylalanine, the CDR3 is 13 residues long. Only the CDR3 DNA stays, 39 bases, in frame from base 1. CDR1 is given as MDHEN and CDR2 as SYDVKM, both from the germline V gene. V trim: 10 bases; J trim: 9 bases; unmatched bases: 15. This sample is part of a study of shared clonotypes between healthy human individuals (dated by TCRdb to about 2020). In the study overall: The cohort included a few men and a couple of women between 18 and 49 years of age. For each donor, CD4 naive and CD4 memory were each given three plates, CD8 naive was given two plates, and CD8 memory was given one plate. To estimate repertoire size and how much clonotypes are shared between individuals, the study performed deep sequencing of blood TCR repertoires from 4 to 6 healthy adults. Different laboratories and diverse techniques were used to prepare libraries and sequence TCR repertoires, to increase sequencing depth and limit assay-specific biases. Between about 0.94 and 8.9 billion PBMCs per donor were obtained by leukapheresis. Here is what the overall study found, with its caveats: Pairwise subsampling indicated that sequencing depth was expected to affect the degree of clonotype sharing among donors. Compared with non-shared clonotypes, the clonotypes found in all four sorted-subset donors had higher generation probabilities. Incomplete sequencing was indicated by rarefaction of sorted-subset datasets, despite the large sequencing depth. Because the study included a small number of donors, the genetic and exposure-history diversity represented was limited. Estimated clonotype richness was generally larger for naive than for memory subsets. Sampling was restricted to blood, and TCR repertoires in tissue are likely to differ from TCR repertoires in blood. When four donors were compared, the shared fraction of clonotypes was about 5.2% for naive CD4, 3.5% for naive CD8, roughly 2.3% for memory CD4, and 0.4% for memory CD8.

Using the deep immunoSEQ assay, multiplex PCR amplified TCR CDR3 regions from genomic DNA. Genomic DNA extracted from each cell subset was distributed evenly over all wells of several immunoSEQ 96-well plates, and each plate served as one replicate. Each replicate PCR for sorted subsets received roughly 200 ng genomic DNA, equal to 30,000 or so T cell genomes. Purified libraries were quantified with a Qubit 3.0 fluorometer, sized on a Bioanalyzer 2100, and re-quantified with the KAPA Library Quantification kit. Every immunoSEQ 96-well plate was sequenced on a separate single-read 150-cycle Illumina NextSeq 550 flow cell. Regarding the original processing steps: The immunoSEQ output contained only junctional sequences without quality scores, so filtering could not match that applied to full-length reads. Sequences were annotated with PyIR, a Python wrapper for IgBLAST v1.9, and V/J genes and CDR3 were assigned using IMGT germline references. Reads with weak V/J assignments (E-value above 1e-6), missing CDR3, stop codons, out-of-frame junctions, or ambiguous translated residues were removed. A V3J clonotype was defined by an identical inferred V gene, J gene, and CDR3 amino acid sequence. To compute the percentage overlap between repertoires, the number of shared unique clonotypes was divided by the size of the smaller repertoire. RTK rarefaction, the Chao1 estimator, and Recon v2.1 estimates of unobserved clonotypes were used to assess repertoire richness. Generation probabilities for all TCRbeta clonotypes obtained by the gDNA method from four donors were computed using OLGA. Imported from immuneACCESS, the table was reduced by TCRdb to in-frame sequences with V and J called. These copies leave out some clones; in studies compared against another copy, an unresolved V gene accounts for under half, and the cause of the remainder is not known. V, J and clone size are taken as reported in that table, and D and trimming were inferred from the DNA itself. This sample lists fewer than 1.4 million clones; 75% to 80% were detected once. More than 0.55% of the sample goes to the ten largest clones.

The donors were healthy, HIV-negative adults who had no recently reported acute infections or vaccinations. Only Caucasian adults living in Nashville, Tennessee, USA were represented among the donors. Magnetic negative selection was used to enrich CD4+ T cells, after which naive cells were positively selected on CD45RA and the negative fraction became the memory subset. After blood collection by leukapheresis, PBMCs were isolated using Ficoll-Histopaque density gradient centrifugation and then cryopreserved in the vapor phase of liquid nitrogen. Analytical flow cytometry was used to check the purity and quantity of each magnetically sorted T cell population. Each sorted fraction had its genomic DNA isolated and then quantified by UV absorbance on a Nanodrop 2000c.

This receptor chain uses TRBV28 and TRBJ2-7; 7 middle bases align to TRBD1. The sample comprised memory CD4+ T cells from PBMCs. The label giving this sample's cell subset or site can be read as: CD45RA-negative fraction. The TCR was taken from a man younger than 35 in good health. Some clones in this sample may be carry-over from other donors' samples. The CDR3 sequence is CANAPGTVGVQYF. The DNA is as follows: TGTGCCAACGCGCCCGGGACAGTCGGGGTGCAGTACTTC. The full variable domain, completed from the reference TRBV28 and TRBJ2-7 proteins outside the CDR3, reads DVKVTQSSRYLVKRTGEKVFLECVQDMDHENMFWYRQDPGLGLRLIYFSYDVKMKEKGDIPEGYSVSREKKERFSLILESASTNQTSMYLCANAPGTVGVQYFGPGTRLTVT.